This passage covers 3 T cell receptor beta chains from one sample sequenced in a study of cytotoxic CD8 clonotypes in ibrutinib-treated CLL. Libraries were prepared by immunoSEQ multiplex PCR; TCRdb keeps only in-frame clonotypes and omits some of them. The repertoire holds roughly 150,000 clones, with 70% to 85% as singletons. Material: PBMCs, obtained after 24 months of ibrutinib treatment. All receptors come from a human donor with chronic lymphocytic leukemia.

This clone was observed a handful of times. The chain carries TRBV11-3 and TRBJ1-3; D is uncertain. Germline assignment: CDR1 SGHNT and CDR2 YENEEA. Between the trimmed V and J ends, which lost 5 bases and 0 bases, there was a span of 11 bases. The CDR3 runs 15 residues. Here the CDR3 DNA reads TGTGCCAGCAGCGAGACATCCAACTCTGGAAACACCATATATTTT. This sequence encodes CASSETSNSGNTIYF.

Worth noting for this clone: The junction does not match germline at one end; this may be a read error. CDR3 nucleotide sequence: TGTGCCAGCAGTGAAGTCTTCCCACCCTTCCCACCCTTC. This encodes CASSEVFPPFPPF. The rearrangement links TRBV6-1 to TRBJ1-2; D unresolved. Germline CDR1 is MNHNS and CDR2 is SASEGT. CDR3 length: 13 residues.

The rearrangement links TRBV27 to TRBJ2-5; TRBD1 matches 7 bases. Germline V CDR1 and CDR2: MNHEY, SMNVEV (reference sequence). V shed 3 bases and J 4 bases; nucleotides not matched to a gene: 5. CDR3 length: 14 amino acids. CDR3: CASSFVAGGETQYF. In DNA form, the CDR3 reads TGTGCCAGCAGTTTCGTGGCAGGGGGAGAGACCCAGTACTTC.